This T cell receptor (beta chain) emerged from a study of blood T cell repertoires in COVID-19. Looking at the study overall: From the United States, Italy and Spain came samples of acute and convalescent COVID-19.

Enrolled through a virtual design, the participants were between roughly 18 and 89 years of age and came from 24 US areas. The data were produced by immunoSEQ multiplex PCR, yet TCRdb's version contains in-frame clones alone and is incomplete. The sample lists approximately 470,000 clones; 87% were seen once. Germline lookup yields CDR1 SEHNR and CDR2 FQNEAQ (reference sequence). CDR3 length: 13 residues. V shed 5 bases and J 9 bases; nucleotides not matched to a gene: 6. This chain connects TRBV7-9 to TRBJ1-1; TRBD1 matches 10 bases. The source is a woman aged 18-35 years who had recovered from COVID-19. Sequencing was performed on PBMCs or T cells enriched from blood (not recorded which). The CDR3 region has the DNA TGTGCCAGCAGCGCGGGACAGGGGTTTCAAGCTTTCTTT. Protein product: CASSAGQGFQAFF.